Given below is one T cell receptor beta chain in context. The sample originates from a study of T-cell reconstitution after alpha-beta-depleted transplantation in children. This CDR3 spans 14 amino acids. V lost 6 bases to trimming and J lost 1 base, with 12 bases between them. Unique molecular identifiers were used in preparing the TCRbeta library. TCRdb fed the PCR reads into MiXCR, producing one record per CDR3 protein. The profile shows a few hundred thousand distinct CDR3 sequences, about 16% of them singletons. The sample in question was PBMCs, mostly from graft donor cells, obtained 360 days after TCRalphabeta/CD19-depleted stem cell transplant. The J gene is TRBJ1-1, the V gene TRBV12-3 or TRBV12-4; D perhaps matches TRBD1 (6 bases). The clonotype was recovered from a boy under three years old who had a stem cell transplant for Wiskott-Aldrich syndrome, so the T cells may come from the graft donor. The CDR3 region is CASSQQGTNTEAFF. For the CDR3, the DNA is TGTGCCAGCAGCCAACAGGGAACGAACACTGAAGCTTTCTTT.